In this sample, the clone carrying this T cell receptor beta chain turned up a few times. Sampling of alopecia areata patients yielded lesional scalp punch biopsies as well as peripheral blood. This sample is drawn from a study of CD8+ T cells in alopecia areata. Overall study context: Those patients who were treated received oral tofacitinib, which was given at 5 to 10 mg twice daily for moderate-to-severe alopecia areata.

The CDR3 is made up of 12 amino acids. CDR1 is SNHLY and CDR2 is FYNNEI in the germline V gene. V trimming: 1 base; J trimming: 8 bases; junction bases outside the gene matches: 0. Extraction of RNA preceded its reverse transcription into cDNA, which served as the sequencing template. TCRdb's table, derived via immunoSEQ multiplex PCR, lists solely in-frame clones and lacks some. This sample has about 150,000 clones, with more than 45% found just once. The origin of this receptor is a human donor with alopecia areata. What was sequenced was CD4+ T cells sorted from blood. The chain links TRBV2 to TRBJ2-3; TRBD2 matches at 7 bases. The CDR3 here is CASSEGGSTQYF. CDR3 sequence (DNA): TGTGCCAGCAGTGAAGGCGGGAGTACGCAGTATTTT. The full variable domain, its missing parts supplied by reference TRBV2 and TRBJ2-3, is EPEVTQTPSHQVTQMGQEVILRCVPISNHLYFYWYRQILGQKVEFLVSFYNNEISEKSEIFDDQFSVERPDGSNFTLKIRSTKLEDSAMYFCASSEGGSTQYFGPGTRLTVL.